Given below is one TCR beta chain in context. What it binds is unknown. The CDR3 is 15 residues long. The V and J ends lost 1 base and 3 bases respectively, with 14 bases between them. Germline loops: CDR1 SGHDT, CDR2 YYEEEE. The data are from a study of shared clonotypes between healthy human individuals. Study observations and caveats: The study found approximately 5% of naive CD4 clonotypes shared across several donors.

How the authors handled the data: Filtering differed, since immunoSEQ gave only junction sequences and no quality scores. The data were produced by immunoSEQ multiplex PCR, yet TCRdb's version contains in-frame clones alone and is incomplete. The V and J calls and clone size are taken from that table; D and trimming were inferred from the DNA. The profile covers about 2.1 million clones, with just under 95% appearing a single time and around 1.7% taken by the ten largest. CD45RO-negative, CCR7-selected cells formed the naive CD8 fraction, which excluded terminally differentiated effector memory CD45RA+ cells.

Sequencing used naive CD8+ T cells from PBMCs. The TCR originated in a man aged 18 to 29 in good health. Some clones in this sample may be carry-over from other donors' samples. The V gene is TRBV5-6, the J gene TRBJ2-7; D might be TRBD1 (6 bases). The CDR3 reads CASSLWDTHLYEQYF. DNA for the CDR3: TGTGCCAGCAGCTTGTGGGACACTCACCTCTACGAGCAGTACTTC.